This is a list of T cell receptor beta chains from one sample in a study of OX40 agonist ivuxolimab in advanced cancers. Clones were sequenced by immunoSEQ multiplex PCR, and TCRdb holds only the in-frame ones, with some missing. The data contain about 58,000 clones, roughly four fifths of them singletons. The material sequenced was CD4+ or CD8+ T cells sorted from blood, taken in a trial of the OX40 agonist ivuxolimab. The receptors were gathered from an adult with an advanced solid tumor such as melanoma, head and neck, liver or kidney cancer. CDR3s leave out the opening cysteine and the closing phenylalanine or tryptophan.

J | V | CDR3
TRBJ2-5 | TRBV10-3 | AIRDRGKETQY
TRBJ2-5 | TRBV6-5 | ASSYSGYQPETQY
TRBJ1-4 | TRBV28 | ASSLDRGVRGEKLF
TRBJ1-4 | TRBV28 | ASSLFDSPATNEKLF
TRBJ1-2 | TRBV19 | ASSITAYGYT
TRBJ2-1 | TRBV6-6 | ASSYLDRLRYNEQF
TRBJ2-3 | TRBV6-6 | ASSSRDRVKY
TRBJ1-1 | TRBV5-6 | ASSRDRGSVPKTQAF
TRBJ1-2 | TRBV5-4 | ASSLYEVYGYT
TRBJ2-5 | TRBV27 | ASSFGLAVGQETQY
TRBJ1-6 | TRBV28 | ASRQDNSPLH
TRBJ2-3 | TRBV5-1 | ASSLEDRRADTQY
TRBJ2-7 | TRBV15 | ATSRGGYSYEQY
TRBJ1-5 | TRBV6-1 | ASNQNSNQPQH
TRBJ2-5 | TRBV7-3 | ASSPNGLAEETQY
TRBJ2-3 | TRBV5-1 | ASSLVGDPSTDTQY
TRBJ2-3 | TRBV9 | ASSVKQRGGGTDTQY
TRBJ1-2 | TRBV5-1 | ASSNQQGANYGYT
TRBJ1-1 | TRBV4-1 | ASSQARHWNTEAF
TRBJ2-3 | TRBV10-3 | AISESRGAESTDTQY
TRBJ2-5 | TRBV5-1 | ASSLVGGDQETQY
TRBJ2-3 | TRBV5-4 | ASSLFGSLLGTQY
TRBJ1-2 | TRBV11-3 | ASSPPRWQGLPVNYGYT
TRBJ2-7 | TRBV15 | ATSRDQGPQY
TRBJ2-1 | TRBV5-4 | ASSSVSPLGDPTF
TRBJ2-7 | TRBV5-1 | ASSLDGREQY
TRBJ2-1 | TRBV6-5 | ASSPWTGLVDEQF
TRBJ2-3 | TRBV6-1 | ASSAQFRTGPSTDTQY
TRBJ2-5 | TRBV19 | ASSTDHSSQETQY
TRBJ1-6 | TRBV19 | ASSIERTANDSPLH
TRBJ2-7 | TRBV10-2 | ASSLNSYEQY
TRBJ2-3 | TRBV7-2 | ASSTGLAGARGY
TRBJ2-1 | TRBV5-1 | ASSYGTGSPNEQF
TRBJ1-1 | TRBV7-6 | ASSPPPDRGRNTEAF
TRBJ2-3 | TRBV9 | ASSPNGGRADTQY
TRBJ1-1 | TRBV5-1 | ASSLAAGLTEAF
TRBJ2-5 | TRBV20-1 | SASSRETQY
TRBJ2-3 | TRBV27 | ASSFLGGGAIPDTQY
TRBJ1-5 | TRBV21-1 | ASSQSDGRGPGNQPQH
TRBJ1-2 | TRBV6-5 | ASSEGRVYGYT
TRBJ1-2 | TRBV7-2 | ASREPLLGQGNYGYT
TRBJ1-6 | TRBV5-6 | ASSTLSYNSPLH
TRBJ2-7 | TRBV6-5 | ASSYPTGNAVEQY
TRBJ2-1 | TRBV5-1 | ASQLTPNEQF
TRBJ2-7 | TRBV7-2 | ASSLGRGTREQY
TRBJ2-7 | TRBV10-2 | ASSVGQGYLYEQY
TRBJ2-7 | TRBV5-6 | ASGSGGGENGQY
TRBJ2-1 | TRBV6-9 | AKAGSSYNEQF
TRBJ1-5 | TRBV6-6 | ASSYGQGGGNQPQH
TRBJ2-2 | TRBV12-2 | ATGGGPGELF
TRBJ1-3 | TRBV28 | ASSSGGPGNTIY
TRBJ2-5 | TRBV29-1 | SVDTPGAGMSETQY
TRBJ2-7 | TRBV2 | ASSEASYEQY
TRBJ2-5 | TRBV7-9 | ASIRKGGAGETQY
TRBJ1-1 | TRBV7-9 | ASSLSGPEAF
TRBJ2-1 | TRBV7-8 | ASSWQGWRNEQF
TRBJ2-7 | TRBV28 | ASNGGQGTIYEQY
TRBJ1-1 | TRBV19 | ASSPGPRNTEAF
TRBJ2-5 | TRBV15 | ATSQIAGGQETQY